These 29 T cell receptor beta chains were all obtained from the same sample, sequenced in a study of Ad26.COV2.S vaccination and SARS-CoV-2 variants. Only in-frame clones appear in the TCRdb table, and some are missing; sequencing was by immunoSEQ multiplex PCR. This sample has approximately 90,000 clones, with approximately 77% found just once. The sequences come from peripheral blood, collected after recovery from COVID-19. These receptors came from a human donor who had recovered from COVID-19.

The chain carries TRBV20-1 and TRBJ1-2; TRBD1 is a possible D gene (5 bases). The CDR3 runs to 13 residues. Germline loops: CDR1 DFQATT, CDR2 SNEGSKA (reference sequence). Trimming left V 3 bases short and J 0 bases short, with 8 bases between. CDR3 nucleotide sequence: TGCAGTGCTAGTGAGGGGTCTAACTATGGCTACACCTTC. Its translation: CSASEGSNYGYTF.

This chain uses TRBV27 with TRBJ2-3; tentative D call: TRBD1 (6 bases). The V gene's germline CDR1 is MNHEY and CDR2 SMNVEV (reference sequence). The V and J ends lost 7 bases and 0 bases respectively, with 17 bases between them. The CDR3 sequence is 16 residues long. Written as DNA, the CDR3 is TGTGCCAGCAAACAGGGCCCCAATCCGAGCACAGATACGCAGTATTTT. This encodes CASKQGPNPSTDTQYF.

The chain joins TRBV20-1 to TRBJ2-7; D not resolved. V shed 2 bases and J shed 7 bases, with 9 bases lying between them. The germline V gene encodes CDR1 DFQATT and CDR2 SNEGSKA (reference sequence). The CDR3 length is 11 residues. CDR3 nucleotide sequence: TGCAGTGCTAGATTTGGGTGGGAGCAGTACTTC. Encoded protein: CSARFGWEQYF.

The J gene is TRBJ1-4, the V gene TRBV4-2; 9 bases align to TRBD1. The CDR3 runs 16 residues. V lost 0 bases and J lost 7; bases outside the gene matches: 6. Germline V gene sequence: CDR1 LGHNA, CDR2 YNFKEQ. The CDR3 DNA reads TGTGCCAGCAGCCAAGATACAGGGGGCGCATCTGAAAAACTGTTTTTT. It encodes CASSQDTGGASEKLFF.

The V and J genes are TRBV7-9 and TRBJ2-7, with 8 bases that match TRBD1. V was pared by 7 bases and J by 7 bases, with 15 bases of the junction left unmatched. The V gene's germline CDR1 is SEHNR and CDR2 FQNEAQ (reference sequence). The CDR3 loop spans 15 amino acids. The CDR3 spells CASIHTGQASREQYF. The CDR3 nucleotides read TGTGCCAGCATCCATACGGGACAGGCCTCAAGGGAGCAGTACTTC.

This clone appeared once. The chain links TRBV19 to TRBJ2-3; D unresolved. The germline gives CDR1 LNHDA, CDR2 SQIVND (reference sequence). The V end lost 3 bases, the J end lost 3 bases, and 10 bases lay between the germline ends. This CDR3 contains 14 residues. The CDR3 sequence: CASSILGSTDTQYF. For the CDR3, the DNA is TGTGCCAGTAGTATTTTGGGCTCGACAGATACGCAGTATTTT. Full variable domain (remainder filled in from reference TRBV19 and TRBJ2-3): DGGITQSPKYLFRKEGQNVTLSCEQNLNHDAMYWYRQDPGQGLRLIYYSQIVNDFQKGDIAEGYSVSREKKESFPLTVTSAQKNPTAFYLCASSILGSTDTQYFGPGTRLTVL.

The chain's CDR3 is CASSSQGGEQYF. As DNA, the CDR3 is TGTGCCAGCAGCTCTCAGGGTGGAGAGCAGTACTTC. The rearrangement uses TRBV13 and TRBJ2-7; D is perhaps TRBD1 (5 bases). Germline V gene lookup returns CDR1 PRHDT and CDR2 FYEKMQ (reference sequence). This CDR3 has 12 amino acids. Trimming cost V 4 bases and J 7 bases, with 11 bases left between them.

The CDR3, as DNA: TGTGCCAGCAGCCCGATTCATCTAGCCAAAAACATTCAGTACTTC. Encoded protein: CASSPIHLAKNIQYF. The chain has TRBV3-1 (or the pseudogene TRBV3-2) and TRBJ2-4; D uncertain. Germline CDR1 and CDR2: LGHDT and YNNKEL (reference sequence). Trimming removed 4 bases at V and 0 bases at J, with 10 bases between. CDR3 length: 15 amino acids.

The gene calls are TRBV27 and TRBJ2-3; 14 bases agree with TRBD2. Trimming at V came to 6 bases and at J to 6 bases, leaving 17 bases not matched to a gene. Germline V gene data show CDR1 as MNHEY and CDR2 as SMNVEV (reference sequence). CDR3 length: 19 amino acids. This CDR3 is CASRRHGTSGSRAGDTQYF. In DNA form, the CDR3 reads TGTGCCAGCAGGCGTCACGGGACTAGCGGGAGCAGAGCAGGCGATACGCAGTATTTT.

The sample holds one count of this clone. This sequence joins TRBV5-8 and TRBJ1-5; D might be TRBD1 (6 bases). Trimming cost V 5 bases and J 4 bases, with 16 bases left between them. This CDR3 has 15 amino acids. Looked up from germline, CDR1 is SGHTS and CDR2 is YDEGEE. For the CDR3, the DNA is TGTGCCAGCAGGCCGCGGGGGCGTAGTAATCAGCCCCAGCATTTT. This codes for CASRPRGRSNQPQHF.

CDR3 bases: TGTGCCAGCAGTAGTGGGACCTCCACCTATTTCACAGATACGCAGTATTTT. Its translation is CASSSGTSTYFTDTQYF. This chain links TRBV5-6 with TRBJ2-3; D is perhaps TRBD1 or TRBD2 (5 bases each). Germline lookup yields CDR1 SGHDT and CDR2 YYEEEE. The CDR3 runs 17 residues. The germline V and J ends were trimmed by 5 bases and 2 bases, with 21 bases remaining between them.

This clone was found once. The V call is TRBV2, the J call TRBJ2-7; maybe TRBD1 (5 bases). Per the germline V gene, CDR1 is SNHLY and CDR2 is FYNNEI. The CDR3 totals 13 residues. V was cut by 4 bases and J by 5 bases, with 12 bases left in between. The CDR3 protein is CASSGQGRDEQYF. The CDR3 region has the DNA TGTGCCAGCAGTGGCCAGGGTAGGGACGAGCAGTACTTC. The variable domain in full, completed from reference TRBV2 and TRBJ2-7, reads EPEVTQTPSHQVTQMGQEVILRCVPISNHLYFYWYRQILGQKVEFLVSFYNNEISEKSEIFDDQFSVERPDGSNFTLKIRSTKLEDSAMYFCASSGQGRDEQYFGPGTRLTVT.

This clone was recorded a few times. The chain is built from TRBV9 and TRBJ2-1, with D tentatively TRBD2 (6 bases). The germline V and J ends were trimmed by 0 bases and 6 bases, with 13 bases remaining between them. CDR3 size: 15 residues. CDR1 SGDLS and CDR2 YYNGEE come from the germline V gene. CDR3 bases: TGTGCCAGCAGCGTAGTTGCGGGGCCACCCAATGAGCAGTTCTTC. Translating it yields CASSVVAGPPNEQFF.

J is TRBJ1-1 and V is TRBV6-5, with D possibly TRBD1 on 5 matching bases. Trimming left V 0 bases short and J 4 bases short, with 12 bases between. Germline V CDR1 and CDR2: MNHEY, SVGAGI. The CDR3 sequence is 15 residues long. The CDR3 loop reads CASSYSGGGATEAFF. The CDR3 DNA sequence: TGTGCCAGCAGTTACTCGGGTGGGGGTGCCACTGAAGCTTTCTTT.

The V call is TRBV2, the J call TRBJ2-4, with 13 bases fitting TRBD2. The CDR3 runs to 18 residues. The germline V gene encodes CDR1 SNHLY and CDR2 FYNNEI. After removal of 2 bases from V and 7 bases from J, the junction contained 11 bases not matched to a gene. This CDR3 reads CASSELRTSGRHGNIQYF. The CDR3 coding sequence is TGTGCCAGCAGTGAACTTAGGACTAGCGGGAGACACGGGAACATTCAGTACTTC.

This clone was recorded once. V and J are TRBV5-4 and TRBJ2-3, with D tentatively TRBD1 or TRBD2 (5 bases each). V was clipped by 10 bases and J by 0 bases, with 18 bases between them. The germline V gene has CDR1 SGHNT and CDR2 YYREEE (reference sequence). The CDR3 has 15 residues. Here the CDR3 DNA reads TGTGCCTGGGGGAAGGCAGGGAGTAGCACAGATACGCAGTATTTT. This gives the protein CAWGKAGSSTDTQYF.

The chain has TRBV28 and TRBJ2-7; 7 bases are shared with TRBD2. J lost 0 bases, V lost 3 bases, and 5 bases had no gene match. Germline V CDR1 and CDR2: MDHEN, SYDVKM. This CDR3 spans 15 amino acids. In DNA, the CDR3 is TGTGCCAGCAGTTTGCGGGGGTCGATCTCCTACGAGCAGTACTTC. This encodes CASSLRGSISYEQYF.

The rearrangement links TRBV6-5 to TRBJ1-2; D is uncertain. Germline loops: CDR1 MNHEY, CDR2 SVGAGI. V gave up 5 bases and J gave up 8 bases, with 15 bases separating them. The CDR3 length is 13 residues. Written as DNA, the CDR3 is TGTGCCAGCAGTCCCCGGTCGGGGTCCGGCTACACCTTC. Its protein is CASSPRSGSGYTF.

The rearrangement joins TRBV29-1 to TRBJ2-7, with 7 bases matching TRBD2. In germline, CDR1 is SQVTM, CDR2 ANQGSEA. This CDR3 comprises 15 residues. Unmatched junction bases numbered 13, after V lost 2 bases and J lost 6 bases. The CDR3 region is CSVEFGGGSPREQYF. The DNA of the CDR3 is TGCAGCGTTGAATTTGGGGGAGGGAGCCCTCGCGAGCAGTACTTC.

V gene TRBV28 combines with J gene TRBJ1-1; TRBD1 might be the D (5 bases). V lost 2 bases, J lost 5 bases, and 6 bases lay in between. Per germline, CDR1 MDHEN and CDR2 SYDVKM. This CDR3 is built from 12 residues. CDR3 protein: CASSLPGTEAFF. CDR3 DNA: TGTGCCAGCAGTTTACCAGGGACTGAAGCTTTCTTT.

The chain carries TRBV12-3 or TRBV12-4 and TRBJ2-5; unclear D gene. The CDR3 loop spans 13 amino acids. V lost 2 bases, J lost 3 bases, and 7 bases lay in between. This CDR3 reads CASSLSQEETQYF. The CDR3 nucleotides read TGTGCCAGCAGTTTATCCCAAGAAGAGACCCAGTACTTC.

This chain joins TRBV5-5 and TRBJ1-2; D is perhaps TRBD1 (5 bases). This CDR3 is built from 15 residues. V lost 4 bases and J 2 bases, leaving 15 bases between the germline ends. The germline V gene encodes CDR1 SGHKS and CDR2 YYEKEE (reference sequence). The CDR3 sequence: CASSRGWDANYGYTF. The DNA of the CDR3 is TGTGCCAGCAGCCGTGGATGGGACGCAAACTATGGCTACACCTTC.

The chain has TRBV3-1 (or the pseudogene TRBV3-2) and TRBJ1-2, with 12 bases aligning to TRBD1. The CDR3 sequence is 14 residues long. Germline V gives CDR1 LGHDT, CDR2 YNNKEL (reference sequence). Trimming cost V 4 bases and J 8 bases; bases outside gene matches: 5. CDR3 protein: CASSPGQGAKGYTF. In DNA, the CDR3 is TGTGCCAGCAGCCCGGGACAGGGGGCGAAGGGCTACACCTTC.

V gene TRBV7-9 combines with J gene TRBJ1-2; a possible D gene is TRBD1 (5 bases). V lost 4 bases to trimming and J lost 8 bases, with 11 bases between them. The CDR3 totals 12 residues. Germline V gene lookup returns CDR1 SEHNR and CDR2 FQNEAQ (reference sequence). The CDR3 DNA is TGTGCCAGCAGCTCCTTTGGGGGGGGCTACACCTTC. Encoded protein: CASSSFGGGYTF.

This rearrangement joins TRBV19 to TRBJ1-2; 9 bases fit TRBD1. Germline V gives CDR1 LNHDA, CDR2 SQIVND (reference sequence). Losses at the gene ends were 8 bases for V and 4 bases for J; bases not matched to a gene: 11. This CDR3 is 15 amino acids long. DNA for the CDR3: TGTGCCAGTCTCCCACAGGGGGCTGTTGGCTATGGCTACACCTTC. Its translation is CASLPQGAVGYGYTF.

The chain uses TRBV6-6 and TRBJ1-1; D is uncertain. V was pared by 6 bases and J by 8 bases, with 13 bases between. The CDR3 has 12 amino acids. Germline V CDR1 and CDR2: MNHNY, SVGAGI (reference sequence). CDR3 sequence reads: CASSLIGPEAFF. In nucleotides, the CDR3 is TGTGCCAGCAGCTTAATAGGGCCCGAAGCTTTCTTT.

V gene TRBV25-1 combines with J gene TRBJ2-3; 10 bases map to TRBD2. This CDR3 region has 15 residues. V trimming: 4 bases; J trimming: 5 bases; junction bases outside the gene matches: 6. Germline values: CDR1 MGHDK, CDR2 SYGVNS. This CDR3 is CASSGLAGAIDTQYF. The CDR3 coding sequence is TGTGCCAGCAGTGGGCTAGCGGGAGCTATAGATACGCAGTATTTT.

V gene TRBV21-1 combines with J gene TRBJ1-4; the table's D call, TRBD1, was not checked against the DNA. TRBV21-1 is labeled a pseudogene. The CDR3 runs to 15 residues. The CDR3 loop is CASTPLGQGREKLFF. The CDR3 nucleotides read TGTGCCAGCACCCCTTTAGGACAGGGGCGTGAAAAACTGTTTTTT.

V gene TRBV28 combines with J gene TRBJ1-4; D perhaps matches TRBD1 (5 bases). The V end was cut by 6 bases, the J end by 8 bases, with 28 bases between. Germline CDR1 reads MDHEN; CDR2 reads SYDVKM. The CDR3 has 18 amino acids. The CDR3 here is CASSVISLLQAVGEKLFF. CDR3 nucleotide sequence: TGTGCCAGCAGCGTCATTAGTTTACTACAGGCCGTGGGGGAAAAACTGTTTTTT.